These 11 T cell receptor beta chains were all obtained from the same sample, sequenced in a study of PD-1 blockade in mismatch repair-deficient tumors. TCRdb's copy holds only in-frame clones and misses some; the assay was immunoSEQ multiplex PCR. The table shows tens of thousands of clones, with about 76% occurring only once. This specimen consisted of peripheral blood, obtained 4 weeks after starting pembrolizumab. The origin of the receptors is an adult with mismatch repair-deficient cancer.

A few counts support this clone. The V and J genes are TRBV2 and TRBJ2-5; a possible D gene is TRBD2 (5 bases). The germline gives CDR1 SNHLY, CDR2 FYNNEI. This CDR3 spans 12 amino acids. Trimming pared 8 bases from V and 5 bases from J, leaving 12 bases between. The CDR3 nucleotides are TGTGCCAGCGGAGGTCTGCGGGAGACCCAGTACTTC. It specifies CASGGLRETQYF.

The rearrangement joins TRBV30 to TRBJ1-3; D remains ambiguous. Germline CDR1 and CDR2: GTSNPN and SVGIG (reference sequence). The CDR3 is 14 amino acids. V was clipped by 2 bases and J by 1 base, with 9 bases between them. Written as DNA, the CDR3 is TGTGCCTGGAGTCTACACGTTTCTGGAAACACCATATATTTT. Translated: CAWSLHVSGNTIYF.

The DNA for the CDR3 is TGTGCCAGCAGTTTATACGCTGGGGCAGGGGGCGCGCCAGGCTACACCTTC. This gives the protein CASSLYAGAGGAPGYTF. This chain joins TRBV27 and TRBJ1-2; 8 bases match TRBD1. Germline V gene sequence: CDR1 MNHEY, CDR2 SMNVEV (reference sequence). The V and J ends lost 1 base and 8 bases, in that order; junction bases with no gene match: 15. The CDR3 sequence is 17 residues long.

The V call is TRBV21-1, the J call TRBJ2-7; the DNA was not used to check the table's D call, TRBD2. TRBV21-1 is tagged as a pseudogene. The CDR3 is made up of 15 amino acids. In DNA, the CDR3 is TGTGCCAGCAGCAAAGAACCAGCCGCGGGTTGTGAGCAGTACTTC. Its protein product is CASSKEPAAGCEQYF.

This sequence joins TRBV10-3 and TRBJ2-7, with 10 bases matching TRBD2. The CDR3 sequence is 15 residues long. V was pared by 2 bases and J by 3 bases, with 4 bases of the junction left unmatched. Germline CDR1 reads ENHRY; CDR2 reads SYGVKD. CDR3 nucleotide sequence: TGTGCCATCAGTGAGCCTAGCGGGAGTGTCTACGAGCAGTACTTC. It codes for CAISEPSGSVYEQYF.

The V call is TRBV9, the J call TRBJ2-2; D perhaps matches TRBD1 (6 bases). The CDR3 extends over 17 amino acids. Germline lookup yields CDR1 SGDLS and CDR2 YYNGEE. V was cut by 4 bases and J by 8 bases, with 24 bases left in between. The CDR3 DNA follows: TGTGCCAGCAGCTCACCAACGGGACACCCGGACCTAGGGGAGCTGTTTTTT. Encoded protein: CASSSPTGHPDLGELFF.

V gene TRBV29-1 combines with J gene TRBJ2-3; 10 bases align to TRBD2. Germline V gene lookup returns CDR1 SQVTM and CDR2 ANQGSEA. After removal of 0 bases from V and 2 bases from J, the junction contained 8 bases not matched to a gene. The CDR3 spans 17 residues. The CDR3 DNA follows: TGCAGCGTTGAAGAGAGGTCTAGCGGGAGTTACACAGATACGCAGTATTTT. Encoded protein: CSVEERSSGSYTDTQYF.

CDR3 bases: TGTGCCAGCTCACCACCCGGGACAGGGTCAAATACGCAGTATTTT. This sequence encodes CASSPPGTGSNTQYF. The rearrangement joins TRBV18 to TRBJ2-3, with TRBD1 matching 9 bases. With 0 bases clipped from V and 7 bases from J, the junction kept 5 bases outside the gene matches. CDR3 length: 15 amino acids. Germline V lookup: CDR1 KGHSH, CDR2 LQKENI.

This chain connects TRBV5-1 to TRBJ2-1, with D perhaps matching TRBD1 (5 bases). Trimming pared 1 base from V and 5 bases from J, leaving 10 bases between. CDR3 length equals 14 residues. Germline V gene sequence: CDR1 SGHRS, CDR2 YFSETQ. CDR3 residues: CASSLTGPNNEQFF. The CDR3 coding sequence is TGCGCCAGCAGCTTGACAGGACCCAACAATGAGCAGTTCTTC.

In its sample, this clone was seen once. The chain combines TRBV29-1 with TRBJ2-5; TRBD2 aligns across 10 bases. The CDR3 loop spans 15 amino acids. Germline CDR1 reads SQVTM; CDR2 reads ANQGSEA. J was trimmed by 4 bases and V by 4 bases; bases with no gene match: 9. CDR3 DNA: TGCAGCGTTGGGATCCTAGCGGGAGACGGAGAGACCCAGTACTTC. This sequence encodes CSVGILAGDGETQYF.

This clone was picked up one time. CDR3 DNA sequence: TGCGCCAGCAGCTTTGGGGGAGAGTCAGATACGCAGTATTTT. This gives the protein CASSFGGESDTQYF. The rearrangement uses TRBV5-1 and TRBJ2-3; D is perhaps TRBD1 or TRBD2 (5 bases each). This CDR3 contains 14 residues. V lost 2 bases, J lost 4 bases, and 11 bases lay in between. Germline-derived CDR1 and CDR2 are SGHRS and YFSETQ.